This TCR beta chain was observed in a study of blood T cell repertoires in COVID-19. About the study: T cells, B-cell-depleted T cells, or PBMCs provided the cDNA or gDNA that served as material.

Germline V gene sequence: CDR1 SGDLS, CDR2 YYNGEE. The CDR3 length is 15 residues. V lost 4 bases and J 2 bases, leaving 12 bases between the germline ends. The method was immunoSEQ multiplex PCR; TCRdb's version includes in-frame clones alone and lacks a portion of them. The sample lists around 190,000 clones, approximately 87% seen once, with around 21% in the top ten. The chain combines TRBV9 with TRBJ2-2; a weak D match, TRBD1 (6 bases). The TCR comes from a man between 65 and 85 years old with active or convalescent COVID-19. The sequenced sample consisted of peripheral blood. The CDR3 nucleotides are TGTGCCAGCAGCCCCCGAGGGGGAAACACCGGGGAGCTGTTTTTT. This translates into CASSPRGGNTGELFF.